The clone carrying this TCR beta chain was recorded at least ten times. The CDR3 loop spans 14 amino acids. Between the trimmed V and J ends, which lost 0 bases and 7 bases, there was a span of 15 bases. The germline CDR1 and CDR2 sequences are DFQATT and SNEGSKA (reference sequence). The data derive from a study of Graves' ophthalmopathy and Graves' hyperthyroidism. RNA transcripts were the template, and TCR beta CDR3 regions were amplified from them. A first-round RT-PCR used HTBI primers, followed by a second-round multiplex PCR. TCRdb ran MiXCR on the multiplex PCR reads and lists one entry per CDR3 protein. Of 350,000 or so distinct CDR3 sequences listed, about a sixth are singletons.

The chain links TRBV20-1 to TRBJ2-5; D might be TRBD1 or TRBD2, each matching 5 bases. The source material was peripheral blood. The sequence was obtained from an adult man with Graves' ophthalmopathy. The CDR3 DNA reads TGCAGTGCTAGAGATGGCTATGGGACCCGGACCCAGTACTTC. As protein: CSARDGYGTRTQYF.